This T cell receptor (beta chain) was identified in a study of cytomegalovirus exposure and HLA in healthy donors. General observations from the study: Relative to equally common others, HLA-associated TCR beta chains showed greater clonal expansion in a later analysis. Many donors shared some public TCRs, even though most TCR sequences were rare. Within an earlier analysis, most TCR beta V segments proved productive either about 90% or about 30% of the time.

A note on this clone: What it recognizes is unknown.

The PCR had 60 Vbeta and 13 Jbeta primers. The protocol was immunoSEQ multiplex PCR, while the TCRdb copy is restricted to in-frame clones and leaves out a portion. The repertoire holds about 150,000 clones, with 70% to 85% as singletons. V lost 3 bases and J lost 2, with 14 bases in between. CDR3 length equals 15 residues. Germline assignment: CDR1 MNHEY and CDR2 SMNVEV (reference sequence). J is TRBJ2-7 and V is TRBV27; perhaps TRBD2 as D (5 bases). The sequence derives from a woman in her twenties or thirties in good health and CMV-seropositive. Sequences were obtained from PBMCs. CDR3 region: CASSFEQRPAYEQYF. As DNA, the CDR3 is TGTGCCAGCAGTTTTGAACAGCGGCCAGCCTACGAGCAGTACTTC.